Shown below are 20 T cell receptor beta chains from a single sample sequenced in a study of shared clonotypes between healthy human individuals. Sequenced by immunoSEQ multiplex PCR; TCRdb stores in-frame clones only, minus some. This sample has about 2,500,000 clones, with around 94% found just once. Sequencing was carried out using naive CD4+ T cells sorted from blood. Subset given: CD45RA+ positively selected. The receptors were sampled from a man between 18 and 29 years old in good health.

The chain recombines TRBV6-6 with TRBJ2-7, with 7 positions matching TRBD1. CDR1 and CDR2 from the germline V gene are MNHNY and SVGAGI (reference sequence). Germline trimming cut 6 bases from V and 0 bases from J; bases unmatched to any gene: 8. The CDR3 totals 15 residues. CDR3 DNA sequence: TGTGCCAGCAGCGACACCGGGACAGTCTCCTACGAGCAGTACTTC. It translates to CASSDTGTVSYEQYF.

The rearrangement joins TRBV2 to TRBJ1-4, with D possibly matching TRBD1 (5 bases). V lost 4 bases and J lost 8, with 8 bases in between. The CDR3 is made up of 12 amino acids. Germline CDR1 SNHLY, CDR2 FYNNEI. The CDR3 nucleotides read TGTGCCAGCAGTGGGGGGTACGAAAAACTGTTTTTT. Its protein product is CASSGGYEKLFF.

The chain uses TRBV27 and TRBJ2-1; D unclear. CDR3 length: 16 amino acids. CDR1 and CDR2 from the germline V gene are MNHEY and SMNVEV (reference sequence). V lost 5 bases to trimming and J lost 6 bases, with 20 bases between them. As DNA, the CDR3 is TGTGCCAGCAGTCCTACCTTCAGTTTTGGGCTCAATGAGCAGTTCTTC. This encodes CASSPTFSFGLNEQFF.

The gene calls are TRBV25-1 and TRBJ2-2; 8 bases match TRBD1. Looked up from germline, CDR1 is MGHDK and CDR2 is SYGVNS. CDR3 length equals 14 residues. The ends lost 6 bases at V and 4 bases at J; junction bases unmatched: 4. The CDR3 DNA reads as TGTGCCAGCAGACAGGGGGATAGCACCGGGGAGCTGTTTTTT. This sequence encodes CASRQGDSTGELFF.

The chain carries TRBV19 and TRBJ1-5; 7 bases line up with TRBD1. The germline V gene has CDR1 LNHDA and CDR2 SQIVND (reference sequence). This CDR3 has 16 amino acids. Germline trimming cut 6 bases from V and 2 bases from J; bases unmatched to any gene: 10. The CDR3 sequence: CASRRISGTGNQPQHF. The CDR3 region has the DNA TGTGCCAGTAGACGAATATCCGGGACAGGCAATCAGCCCCAGCATTTT.

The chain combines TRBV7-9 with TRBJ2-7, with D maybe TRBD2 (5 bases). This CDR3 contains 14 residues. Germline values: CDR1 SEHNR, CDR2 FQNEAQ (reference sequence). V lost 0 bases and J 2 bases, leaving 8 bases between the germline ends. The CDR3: CASSLATSTYEQYF. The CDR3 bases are TGTGCCAGCAGCTTAGCTACTAGTACCTACGAGCAGTACTTC.

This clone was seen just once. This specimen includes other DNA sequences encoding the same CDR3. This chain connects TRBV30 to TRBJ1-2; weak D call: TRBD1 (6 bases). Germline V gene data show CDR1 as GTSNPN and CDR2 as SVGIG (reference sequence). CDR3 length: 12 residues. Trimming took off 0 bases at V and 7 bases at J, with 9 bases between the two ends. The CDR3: CAWSVTGAGYTF. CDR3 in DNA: TGTGCCTGGAGTGTAACGGGGGCTGGCTACACCTTC.

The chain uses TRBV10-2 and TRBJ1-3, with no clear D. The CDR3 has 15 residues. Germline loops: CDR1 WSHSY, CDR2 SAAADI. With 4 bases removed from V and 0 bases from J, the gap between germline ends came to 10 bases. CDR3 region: CASSVLGNSGNTIYF. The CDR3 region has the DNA TGCGCCAGCAGTGTACTGGGAAACTCTGGAAACACCATATATTTT.

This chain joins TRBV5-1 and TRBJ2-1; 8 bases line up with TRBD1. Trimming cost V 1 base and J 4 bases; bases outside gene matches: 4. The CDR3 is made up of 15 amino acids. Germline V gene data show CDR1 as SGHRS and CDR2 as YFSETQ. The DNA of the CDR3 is TGCGCCAGCAGCTTGCAGGGACAGGATTACAATGAGCAGTTCTTC. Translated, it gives CASSLQGQDYNEQFF.

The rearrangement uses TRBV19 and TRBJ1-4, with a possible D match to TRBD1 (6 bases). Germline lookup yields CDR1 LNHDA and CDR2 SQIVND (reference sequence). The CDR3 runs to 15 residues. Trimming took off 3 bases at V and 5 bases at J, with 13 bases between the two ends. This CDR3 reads CASSIPSRGNEKLFF. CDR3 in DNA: TGTGCCAGTAGTATCCCCAGCAGGGGAAATGAAAAACTGTTTTTT. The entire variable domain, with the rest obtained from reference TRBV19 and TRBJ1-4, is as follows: DGGITQSPKYLFRKEGQNVTLSCEQNLNHDAMYWYRQDPGQGLRLIYYSQIVNDFQKGDIAEGYSVSREKKESFPLTVTSAQKNPTAFYLCASSIPSRGNEKLFFGSGTQLSVL.

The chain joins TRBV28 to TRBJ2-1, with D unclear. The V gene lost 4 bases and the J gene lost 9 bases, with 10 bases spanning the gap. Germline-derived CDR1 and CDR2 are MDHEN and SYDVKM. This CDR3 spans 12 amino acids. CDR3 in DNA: TGTGCCAGCAGTTCATCGACGCTTGAGCAGTTCTTC. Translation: CASSSSTLEQFF.

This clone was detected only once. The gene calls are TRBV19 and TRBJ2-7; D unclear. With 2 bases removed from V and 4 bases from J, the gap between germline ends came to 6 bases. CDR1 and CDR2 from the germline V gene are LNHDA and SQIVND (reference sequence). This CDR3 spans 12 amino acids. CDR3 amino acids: CASSIMGYEQYF. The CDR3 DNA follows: TGTGCCAGTAGTATAATGGGGTACGAGCAGTACTTC.

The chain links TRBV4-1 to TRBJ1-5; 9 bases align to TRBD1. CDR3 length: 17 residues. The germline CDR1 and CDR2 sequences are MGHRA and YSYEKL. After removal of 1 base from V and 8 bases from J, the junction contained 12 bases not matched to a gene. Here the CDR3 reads CASSQGGGTGQGEPQHF. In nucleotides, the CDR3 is TGCGCCAGCAGCCAAGGGGGGGGGACAGGGCAAGGGGAGCCCCAGCATTTT.

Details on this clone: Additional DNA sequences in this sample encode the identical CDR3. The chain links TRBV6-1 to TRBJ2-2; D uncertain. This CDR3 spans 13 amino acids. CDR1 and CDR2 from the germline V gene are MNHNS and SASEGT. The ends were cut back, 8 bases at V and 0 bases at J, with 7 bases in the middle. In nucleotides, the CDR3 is TGTGCCAGCCGCGGACCGAACACCGGGGAGCTGTTTTTT. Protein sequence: CASRGPNTGELFF.

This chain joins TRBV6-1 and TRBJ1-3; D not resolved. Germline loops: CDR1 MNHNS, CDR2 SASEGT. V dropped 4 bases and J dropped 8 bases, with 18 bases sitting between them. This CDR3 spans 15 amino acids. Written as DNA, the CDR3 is TGTGCCAGCAGTGCCCGAGGAGTTTTCGGAGACACCATATATTTT. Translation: CASSARGVFGDTIYF.

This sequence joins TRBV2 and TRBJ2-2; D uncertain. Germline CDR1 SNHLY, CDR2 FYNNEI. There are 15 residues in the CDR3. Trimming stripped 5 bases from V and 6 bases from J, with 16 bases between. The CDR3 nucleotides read TGTGCCAGCAGTACCTGGCCCTCCCCCGCCGGGGAGCTGTTTTTT. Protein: CASSTWPSPAGELFF.

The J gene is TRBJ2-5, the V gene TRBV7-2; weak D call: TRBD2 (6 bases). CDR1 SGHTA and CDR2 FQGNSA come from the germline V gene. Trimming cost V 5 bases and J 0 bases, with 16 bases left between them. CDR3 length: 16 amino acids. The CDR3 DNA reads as TGTGCCAGCAGCACCCGGGACTGGCAGTACCAAGAGACCCAGTACTTC. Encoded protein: CASSTRDWQYQETQYF.

Here the CDR3 DNA reads TGTGCCAGTAGTATACAGGGTTCGGACACCGGGGAGCTGTTTTTT. Translated, it gives CASSIQGSDTGELFF. The V and J genes are TRBV19 and TRBJ2-2, with a weak D call TRBD1 (5 bases). The CDR3 contains 15 residues. V was cut by 2 bases and J by 3 bases, with 10 bases left in between. CDR1 LNHDA and CDR2 SQIVND come from the germline V gene (reference sequence).

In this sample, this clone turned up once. The CDR3: CASSEAVAVQYF. For the CDR3, the DNA is TGTGCCAGCAGTGAAGCGGTTGCAGTTCAGTACTTC. The chain uses TRBV6-1 and TRBJ2-7; no clear D gene. The CDR3 runs 12 residues. V shed 0 bases and J shed 10 bases, with 10 bases lying between them. Germline assignment: CDR1 MNHNS and CDR2 SASEGT.

The CDR3 region has the DNA TGTGCCAGCAGTTACTCTCGGAGCCGCTACGAGCAGTACTTC. It translates to CASSYSRSRYEQYF. The rearrangement joins TRBV6-9 to TRBJ2-7, with D unclear. Germline V CDR1 and CDR2: MNHGY, SVAAGI. CDR3 length: 14 amino acids. V was cut by 3 bases and J by 3 bases, with 12 bases left in between.